This TCR beta chain emerged from a study of blood T cell repertoires in COVID-19. Clones were sequenced by immunoSEQ multiplex PCR, and TCRdb holds only the in-frame ones, with some missing. In the table there are fewer than 200,000 clones, about four fifths of which are singletons. Germline V gives CDR1 MDHEN, CDR2 SYDVKM. Trimming removed 3 bases at V and 0 bases at J, with 17 bases between. CDR3 size: 17 residues. This TCR was sampled from a man aged 35 to 55 who had recovered from COVID-19. The chain is built from TRBV28 and TRBJ1-2, with D maybe TRBD1 (6 bases). The sample comprised peripheral blood. Here the CDR3 DNA reads TGTGCCAGCAGTTTTATTCCCCCCGGGGGGCCTAACTATGGCTACACCTTC. Its translation: CASSFIPPGGPNYGYTF.